This TCR beta chain was found in a study of cytotoxic CD8 clonotypes in ibrutinib-treated CLL. Overall study: After treatment lasting a median roughly 12 months, range 6 to 36, response samples were collected. The study's findings and limits: Clonality rose at ibrutinib response and fell back toward baseline at progression.

Using immunoSEQ multiplex PCR, the repertoire was profiled, and TCRdb retains in-frame clones only, with some absent. The table lists 160,000 or so clones, more than 70% of them singletons, with 3% to 3.5% in the top ten. A word on this clone: Its target is unknown. One end of the junction is discordant with germline, which a read error may explain.

This receptor was taken from a human donor with chronic lymphocytic leukemia. Sequencing was performed on PBMCs, taken at disease progression, from a patient treated with ibrutinib.

In DNA form, the CDR3 reads TGCGCCGGGACTAGCGTCTACAATGAGCAGTTCTTC. Amino acid sequence: CAGTSVYNEQFF. The V gene is TRBV7-9, the J gene TRBJ2-1; TRBD2 matches 10 bases. This CDR3 comprises 12 residues. The germline CDR1 and CDR2 sequences are SEHNR and FQNEAQ (reference sequence).